A selection of T cell receptor beta chains follows, all from one sample in a study of blood T cell repertoires in COVID-19. The protocol was immunoSEQ multiplex PCR, while the TCRdb copy is restricted to in-frame clones and leaves out a portion. Of over 45,000 clones in the sample, around 86% were seen once. Sequenced input: peripheral blood. Receptor source: a middle-aged man with active COVID-19. Both conserved end residues are part of each CDR3. Each record gives: V gene, J gene, clone size, D gene, CDR3 DNA, CDR3 protein. The D gene is left open where the match is weak. The listing skips clone size in some rows; elsewhere it reads once, few, many or a size class.

v_call: TRBV7-6
j_call: TRBJ1-3
clone_size: few
d_call: TRBD1
cdr3_nt: TGTGCCAGCGGAGTGCAGGGGGCGCCTGGAAACACCATATATTTT
cdr3_aa: CASGVQGAPGNTIYF

v_call: TRBV5-6
j_call: TRBJ1-2
clone_size: many
d_call: NA
cdr3_nt: TGTGCCAGCAGCCCGCTGGGGCGGGGTGGCTACACCTTC
cdr3_aa: CASSPLGRGGYTF

v_call: TRBV5-1
j_call: TRBJ2-1
clone_size: NA
d_call: TRBD1
cdr3_nt: TGCGCCAGCAGGCCGGACAGGGGCTACAATGAGCAGTTCTTC
cdr3_aa: CASRPDRGYNEQFF

v_call: TRBV19
j_call: TRBJ2-7
clone_size: NA
d_call: TRBD2
cdr3_nt: TGTGCCAGTAGTATAAGCGGGGATTTCAACTACGAGCAGTACTTC
cdr3_aa: CASSISGDFNYEQYF

v_call: TRBV3-1/TRBV3-2
j_call: TRBJ2-7
clone_size: NA
d_call: NA
cdr3_nt: TGTGCCAGCAGCCGGAAGGGGGACGAGCAGTACTTC
cdr3_aa: CASSRKGDEQYF

v_call: TRBV5-1
j_call: TRBJ2-7
clone_size: NA
d_call: NA
cdr3_nt: TGCGCCAGCAGCTTGGAAACCGGGAGCCACGAGCAGTACTTC
cdr3_aa: CASSLETGSHEQYF

v_call: TRBV10-3
j_call: TRBJ1-5
clone_size: once
d_call: TRBD1
cdr3_nt: TGTGCCATCAGCACAGGGGGAAGCAATCAGCCCCAGCATTTT
cdr3_aa: CAISTGGSNQPQHF

v_call: TRBV18
j_call: TRBJ2-1
clone_size: NA
d_call: TRBD2
cdr3_nt: TGTGCCAGCTCACCCCACGGACTAGCGGGGGGTGGGGAGCAGTTCTTC
cdr3_aa: CASSPHGLAGGGEQFF

v_call: TRBV29-1
j_call: TRBJ2-2
clone_size: NA
d_call: NA
cdr3_nt: TGCAGCGTTGAAGGAGGGTATGGGAACACCGGGGAGCTGTTTTTT
cdr3_aa: CSVEGGYGNTGELFF

v_call: TRBV9
j_call: TRBJ2-7
clone_size: once
d_call: TRBD1
cdr3_nt: TGTGCCAGCAGCGTCGGACAGGGAGGTGCCTACTACGAGCAGTACTTC
cdr3_aa: CASSVGQGGAYYEQYF

v_call: TRBV6-4
j_call: TRBJ2-2
clone_size: NA
d_call: TRBD1
cdr3_nt: TGTGCCAGCAAGTTACGGACAGGGGAAGCCGGGGAGCTGTTTTTT
cdr3_aa: CASKLRTGEAGELFF

v_call: TRBV5-4
j_call: TRBJ2-2
clone_size: NA
d_call: TRBD2
cdr3_nt: TGTGCCAGCAGCTCGCGGGGGGGCGGCACCGGGGAGCTGTTTTTT
cdr3_aa: CASSSRGGGTGELFF

v_call: TRBV10-2
j_call: TRBJ2-5
clone_size: NA
d_call: NA
cdr3_nt: TGCGCCAGCAGTGCTTTCAGGTCAAAGACCCAGTACTTC
cdr3_aa: CASSAFRSKTQYF

v_call: TRBV7-8
j_call: TRBJ1-1
clone_size: NA
d_call: TRBD1
cdr3_nt: TGTGCCAGCAGCTTAAATCTGCCGGGACAGGGCGGCACTGAAGCTTTCTTT
cdr3_aa: CASSLNLPGQGGTEAFF

v_call: TRBV5-4
j_call: TRBJ2-2
clone_size: NA
d_call: NA
cdr3_nt: TGTGCCAGCAGCTTGCCTACAGGGAACACCGGGGAGCTGTTTTTT
cdr3_aa: CASSLPTGNTGELFF

v_call: TRBV2
j_call: TRBJ1-1
clone_size: NA
d_call: NA
cdr3_nt: TGTGCCAGCAGTGGTGGAGCAGGGAAGGGTGAAGCTTTCTTT
cdr3_aa: CASSGGAGKGEAFF

v_call: TRBV5-5
j_call: TRBJ1-2
clone_size: NA
d_call: NA
cdr3_nt: TGTGCCAGCAGCCGCGGCGTTAACTATGGCTACACCTTC
cdr3_aa: CASSRGVNYGYTF

v_call: TRBV10-2
j_call: TRBJ2-3
clone_size: NA
d_call: TRBD1
cdr3_nt: TGCGCCAGCAGACAGGGGAGAGATACGCAGTATTTT
cdr3_aa: CASRQGRDTQYF

v_call: TRBV14
j_call: TRBJ1-3
clone_size: NA
d_call: TRBD1
cdr3_nt: TGTGCCAGCAGCCAAGGTACCGGGACAGAAGACAACACCATATATTTT
cdr3_aa: CASSQGTGTEDNTIYF

v_call: TRBV10-3
j_call: TRBJ2-3
clone_size: NA
d_call: TRBD1
cdr3_nt: TGTGCCATCAGTGAACCCTCGACAGGGGGCTTGACAGATACGCAGTATTTT
cdr3_aa: CAISEPSTGGLTDTQYF

v_call: TRBV7-9
j_call: TRBJ2-7
clone_size: NA
d_call: NA
cdr3_nt: TGTGCCAGCAGCTGGTCTTACTACGGGAGACCCTACGAGCAGTACTTC
cdr3_aa: CASSWSYYGRPYEQYF

v_call: TRBV7-9
j_call: TRBJ2-7
clone_size: NA
d_call: TRBD2
cdr3_nt: TGTGCCAGCAGGCCGCTAGCGGGAGGGCTTCACGAGCAGTACTTC
cdr3_aa: CASRPLAGGLHEQYF

v_call: TRBV5-1
j_call: TRBJ2-3
clone_size: once
d_call: NA
cdr3_nt: TGCGCCAGCTATACTACCCCGAACCCCCCGGTTACGCAGTATTTT
cdr3_aa: CASYTTPNPPVTQYF

v_call: TRBV6-5
j_call: TRBJ2-1
clone_size: few
d_call: TRBD2
cdr3_nt: TGTGCCAGCAGAGGACTAGCGGGAGGTTACAATGAGCAGTTCTTC
cdr3_aa: CASRGLAGGYNEQFF

v_call: TRBV4-1
j_call: TRBJ1-2
clone_size: NA
d_call: NA
cdr3_nt: TGCGCCAGCAGCCAATCTGGGCAGCCCTGGGGCTACACCTTC
cdr3_aa: CASSQSGQPWGYTF

v_call: TRBV5-1
j_call: TRBJ1-1
clone_size: few
d_call: NA
cdr3_nt: TGCGCCAGCAGCTTGCCGAGGGCGGACACTGAAGCTTTCTTT
cdr3_aa: CASSLPRADTEAFF

v_call: TRBV3-1/TRBV3-2
j_call: TRBJ1-5
clone_size: NA
d_call: NA
cdr3_nt: TGTGCCAGCAGCATTAACGAGGAGCAGCCCCAGCATTTT
cdr3_aa: CASSINEEQPQHF

v_call: TRBV10-3
j_call: TRBJ2-7
clone_size: NA
d_call: NA
cdr3_nt: TGTGCCATCAGTGATAGCCAGGGGGGCTTCTCCTACGAGCAGTACTTC
cdr3_aa: CAISDSQGGFSYEQYF

v_call: TRBV15
j_call: TRBJ2-2
clone_size: NA
d_call: NA
cdr3_nt: TGTGCCACCAGCAGGGTAGACCGAGGCGGGGAGCTGTTTTTT
cdr3_aa: CATSRVDRGGELFF